These T cell receptor beta chains were read from a single sample in a study of breast tumors, draining lymph nodes, adjacent tissues. TCRdb reprocessed the multiplex PCR reads with MiXCR, giving one entry per CDR3 protein. The table has approximately 210,000 distinct CDR3 sequences, around 32% seen once. Input material: axillary lymph node tissue. Receptors originate from a female donor with breast cancer. Some clones in this sample may be carry-over from other donors' samples. The CDR3 runs from the conserved cysteine through the conserved F or W. A D gene is named only where the DNA matches it firmly. Rows give clone size only sometimes, using once, few, many, or a class for an expanded clone.

CDR3nt,CDR3aa,j_gene,v_gene,d_gene,abundance
TGTGCCAGCAGTGAAGTAGGGACAGGCTTCTACGAGCAGTACTTC,CASSEVGTGFYEQYF,TRBJ2-7,TRBV6-1,TRBD1,many
TGTGCCAGTAGTGACCGGGGGCTGAACACTGAAGCTTTCTTT,CASSDRGLNTEAFF,TRBJ1-1,TRBV19,.,few
TGTGCCAGCAGACTAGGGCCCTACGAGCAGTACTTC,CASRLGPYEQYF,TRBJ2-7,TRBV6-1,.,many
TGTGCCATCAGTGAGTCCTCGGACCTTCAAGAGACCCAGTACTTC,CAISESSDLQETQYF,TRBJ2-5,TRBV10-3,.,many
TGTGCTAGAGAGGGCGGTAGGAGCTATGGCTACACCTTC,CAREGGRSYGYTF,TRBJ1-2,TRBV2,.,.
TGTGCCACCTTTGACAGGGGGGGAAATGAAAAACTGTTTTTT,CATFDRGGNEKLFF,TRBJ1-4,TRBV6-6,TRBD1,.
TGTGCCACCGTCGACAGGGAAAACCAGCCCCAGCATTTT,CATVDRENQPQHF,TRBJ1-5,TRBV15,TRBD1,.
TGTGCCAGCAGCTTGGCCACCGCGTCAGAAGAGACCCAGTACTTC,CASSLATASEETQYF,TRBJ2-5,TRBV5-4,.,.
TGCGCCAGCAGCCCCTTCGGACTAGCGACCTCCTACGAGCAGTGCTTC,CASSPFGLATSYEQCF,TRBJ2-7,TRBV5-1,TRBD2,.
TGTGCCAGCAGTCCCCGGACAGGGGCTCAGCCCCAGCATTTT,CASSPRTGAQPQHF,TRBJ1-5,TRBV28,TRBD1,many
TGTGCCAGCAGCTTAGATCCCCGGAGCACAGATACGCAGTATTTT,CASSLDPRSTDTQYF,TRBJ2-3,TRBV11-2,.,many
TGTGCCAGCAGCTTAATACAGGGAGGTTGGGGGGCCAACGTCCTGACTTTC,CASSLIQGGWGANVLTF,TRBJ2-6,TRBV7-2,.,many
TGTGCCAGCAGCTCAAAGAACACCGGGGAGCTGTTTTTT,CASSSKNTGELFF,TRBJ2-2,TRBV7-3,.,many
TGTGCCAGCAGTTCCGCACTAGCGGGAGCGGGCAATGAGCAGTTCTTC,CASSSALAGAGNEQFF,TRBJ2-1,TRBV6-5,TRBD2,few
TGCGCCAGCAGCCAAGAGCCGGGAGGGAACACAGATACGCAGTATTTT,CASSQEPGGNTDTQYF,TRBJ2-3,TRBV4-1,TRBD2,many
TGTGCCAGCAGTCCCTTGAAGCGGGAGGGCCGGGTTATCCAGTACTTC,CASSPLKREGRVIQYF,TRBJ2-5,TRBV5-8,TRBD2,.
TGTGCTAGTGGTTTGAGCGGTACAGATACGCAGTATTTT,CASGLSGTDTQYF,TRBJ2-3,TRBV12-5,.,.
TGTGCCAGCAGTTACGGGGGTTCCGGGGCCAACGCCCTGACTTTC,CASSYGGSGANALTF,TRBJ2-6,TRBV6-2/TRBV6-3,.,.
TGTGCCAGCAGCTTAGCGGGACTCGTGGCGGGACCCCTCAATGAGCAGTTCTTC,CASSLAGLVAGPLNEQFF,TRBJ2-1,TRBV7-2,.,many
TGTGCCATCAGTGAGCAAGGCGGCAATGAGCAGTTCTTC,CAISEQGGNEQFF,TRBJ2-1,TRBV10-3,.,many
TGTGCCAGCAGTCCCCACTACGCTACAGGGAGAAGCCAGCCCCAGCATTTT,CASSPHYATGRSQPQHF,TRBJ1-5,TRBV6-1,.,.
TGCGCCAGCAGCCCGAGCGGACTAGCGGGATCGGGTGAGCAGTTCTTC,CASSPSGLAGSGEQFF,TRBJ2-1,TRBV5-1,TRBD2,many
TGTGCCAGCAGCTTAGTTCTTCACCAAGAGGCATACGAGCAGTACTTC,CASSLVLHQEAYEQYF,TRBJ2-7,TRBV11-3,.,many
TGCAGCTTGGTCGGACTACAGTACAATGAGCAGTTCTTC,CSLVGLQYNEQFF,TRBJ2-1,TRBV29-1,.,.
TGTGCCAGCAGCCAAGATAGTGGGCCCCAGACCCAGTACTTC,CASSQDSGPQTQYF,TRBJ2-5,TRBV3-1,.,many
TGTGCCTGGAGGATGACCGATACGCAGTATTTT,CAWRMTDTQYF,TRBJ2-3,TRBV30,.,many
TGTGCCAGCTCACCTACTACGCGGAATGAGCAGTTCTTC,CASSPTTRNEQFF,TRBJ2-1,TRBV18,.,few
TGTGCCACCAGGGGGACAGGGAACTCCTACGAGCAGTACTTC,CATRGTGNSYEQYF,TRBJ2-7,TRBV6-1,TRBD1,many
TGTGCCAGCAGTTACACGTACCAAAACGAGCAGTACTTC,CASSYTYQNEQYF,TRBJ2-7,TRBV7-9,.,many
TGTGCCAGCGGAGGACAGGCTGGGTCACCCCTCCACTTT,CASGGQAGSPLHF,TRBJ1-6,TRBV25-1,TRBD1,many
TGCAGCGTTGAAGGGGGACAGGGACCCTACGAGCAGTACTTC,CSVEGGQGPYEQYF,TRBJ2-7,TRBV29-1,TRBD1,many
TGTGCCAGCAGCTTGGCGGAGACTGAAGCTTTCTTT,CASSLAETEAFF,TRBJ1-1,TRBV5-7,.,few
TGTGCCATCACCGGAGATACCGGCACTGAAGCTTTCTTT,CAITGDTGTEAFF,TRBJ1-1,TRBV10-3,.,.
TGTGCCAGCAGCGTCGGCAGGGCCCTAAACTATGGCTCCACCTTC,CASSVGRALNYGSTF,TRBJ1-2,TRBV9,.,many
TGCGCCAGCAGCTCGCGGGGGGGATCCTACGAGCAGTACTTC,CASSSRGGSYEQYF,TRBJ2-7,TRBV5-1,TRBD2,many
TGCGCCAGCAGCTTGGTATGGCTAGCGGGAGGAACGCCCTACAATGAGCAGTTCTTC,CASSLVWLAGGTPYNEQFF,TRBJ2-1,TRBV5-1,TRBD2,many
TGTGCCAGCAGTGAAGCTGGGAGTCGGGAGTTCTTC,CASSEAGSREFF,TRBJ2-1,TRBV6-1,.,many
TGTGCCATCAAGCGGGGTAGCGGAAATTCACCCCTCCACTTT,CAIKRGSGNSPLHF,TRBJ1-6,TRBV10-3,.,many
TGCAGCGTAGCGTTTAGCGGGAGTAGTGGAGATACGCAGTATTTT,CSVAFSGSSGDTQYF,TRBJ2-3,TRBV29-1,TRBD2,.
TGCGCCAGCAGCCAAGATTTGCGCAGCAGGAGCCAGTACTTC,CASSQDLRSRSQYF,TRBJ2-5,TRBV4-3,.,many
TGTGCCACCAGTGATTACAGGCACACTGAAGCTTTCTTT,CATSDYRHTEAFF,TRBJ1-1,TRBV24-1,.,many
TGTGCCAGCAGTGTAGACAGGGGCCCCTTCCAAGCTTTCTTT,CASSVDRGPFQAFF,TRBJ1-1,TRBV2,TRBD1,.
TGTGCCACCAGCATGTCTAGCGGGTACGAGCAGTACTTC,CATSMSSGYEQYF,TRBJ2-7,TRBV15,TRBD2,many